A single sample is the source of the 11 T cell receptor beta chains below, sequenced in a study of sequential checkpoint blockade in melanoma. Treatment noted: randomized to nivolumab then ipilimumab (arm A) or the reverse (arm B). TCRdb's table, derived via immunoSEQ multiplex PCR, lists solely in-frame clones and lacks some. The sample lists 40,000 or so clones, approximately 30% occurring once. Specimen: tumor tissue (inferred from file names), collected from a patient given nivolumab and ipilimumab in sequence. The source is a human donor with melanoma.

The chain recombines TRBV6-7 with TRBJ1-2; D not certain. Being an ORF, TRBV6-7 has a function that is uncertain. The CDR3 runs to 11 residues. V was trimmed by 8 bases and J by 4 bases, leaving 8 bases between them. The CDR3 DNA is TGTGCCAGCCGCGCCGCCTATGGCTACACCTTC. Translating gives CASRAAYGYTF.

The V and J genes are TRBV30 and TRBJ2-7; 7 nucleotides agree with TRBD2. Germline V CDR1 and CDR2: GTSNPN, SVGIG (reference sequence). The CDR3 length is 12 residues. V lost 2 bases, J lost 6 bases, and 4 bases stayed unmatched. DNA of the CDR3: TGTGCCTGGAGTCAAAGCGGGGTCGAGCAGTACTTC. Translated: CAWSQSGVEQYF.

In its sample, this clone was seen a few times. The V and J genes are TRBV11-3 and TRBJ2-7, with D possibly being TRBD1 (7 bases). Trimming pared 5 bases from V and 4 bases from J, leaving 18 bases between. The CDR3 covers 15 residues. Germline V lookup: CDR1 SGHNT, CDR2 YENEEA. CDR3 loop: CASSPPGAGGYEQYF. As DNA, the CDR3 is TGTGCCAGCAGCCCGCCTGGGGCAGGGGGGTACGAGCAGTACTTC. The variable domain in full, completed from reference TRBV11-3 and TRBJ2-7, reads EAGVVQSPRYKIIEKKQPVAFWCNPISGHNTLYWYLQNLGQGPELLIRYENEEAVDDSQLPKDRFSAERLKGVDSTLKIQPAELGDSAVYLCASSPPGAGGYEQYFGPGTRLTVT.

V usage is TRBV29-1 and J usage is TRBJ2-3; 7 positions agree with TRBD1. The CDR3 sequence is 13 residues long. V lost 8 bases, J lost 5 bases, and 10 bases stayed unmatched. Looked up from germline, CDR1 is SQVTM and CDR2 is ANQGSEA. The CDR3 DNA reads TGCAGCAATGTGGGGCCAGGGGGAGATACGCAGTATTTT. Its translation is CSNVGPGGDTQYF.

This clone has a handful of counts. The chain is built from TRBV28 and TRBJ2-3; D gene uncertain. V lost 7 bases to trimming and J lost 6 bases, with 14 bases between them. The CDR3 loop spans 13 amino acids. Per germline, CDR1 MDHEN and CDR2 SYDVKM. The CDR3, as DNA: TGTGCCAGCAAGATGATAACTTGGGATACGCAGTATTTT. Its protein is CASKMITWDTQYF.

This clone was found a few times. The chain employs TRBV28 and TRBJ1-2; D is undetermined. Per germline, CDR1 MDHEN and CDR2 SYDVKM. The CDR3 is 13 amino acids. V gave up 6 bases and J gave up 4 bases, with 12 bases separating them. In DNA form, the CDR3 reads TGTGCCAGCAGCTCGGCTGTCCTCTATGGCTACACCTTC. Translated, it gives CASSSAVLYGYTF.

This chain uses TRBV9 with TRBJ1-2; D possibly corresponds to TRBD1 (5 bases). Per germline, CDR1 SGDLS and CDR2 YYNGEE. This CDR3 has 16 residues. Between the trimmed V and J ends, which lost 4 bases and 1 base, there was a span of 17 bases. CDR3 nucleotides: TGTGCCAGCAGCCTTGCTGATAGGGGCGATAACTATGGCTACACCTTC. Translation gives CASSLADRGDNYGYTF.

This clone was seen more than once but under ten times. J is TRBJ1-1 and V is TRBV9; D is ambiguous. CDR1 and CDR2 from the germline V gene are SGDLS and YYNGEE. The CDR3 runs to 13 residues. Trimming took off 2 bases at V and 0 bases at J, with 5 bases between the two ends. The CDR3 DNA reads as TGTGCCAGCAGCGTTTCCATGAACACTGAAGCTTTCTTT. It encodes CASSVSMNTEAFF.

At least ten counts were recorded for this clone. The chain uses TRBV11-3 and TRBJ2-7, with D perhaps being TRBD1 or TRBD2 (5 bases each). This CDR3 is 14 amino acids long. The germline V gene encodes CDR1 SGHNT and CDR2 YENEEA. V lost 5 bases to trimming and J lost 2 bases, with 13 bases between them. The DNA for the CDR3 is TGTGCCAGCAGCGGTACCGGGACCACCTACGAGCAGTACTTC. Its translation is CASSGTGTTYEQYF.

The chain uses TRBV5-1 and TRBJ1-2, with D possibly being TRBD1 (6 bases). V lost 2 bases and J 7 bases, leaving 15 bases between the germline ends. Per germline, CDR1 SGHRS and CDR2 YFSETQ. CDR3 length: 14 amino acids. CDR3 loop: CASSFGNRESGYTF. CDR3 sequence (DNA): TGCGCCAGCAGCTTCGGTAACAGGGAGAGTGGCTACACCTTC.

V and J are TRBV7-6 and TRBJ2-1; TRBD1 is a possible D gene (6 bases). Germline V gene lookup returns CDR1 SGHVS and CDR2 FNYEAQ. Between the trimmed V and J ends, which lost 1 base and 3 bases, there was a span of 19 bases. This CDR3 spans 18 amino acids. CDR3 in amino acids: CASSLVRQGKGYYNEQFF. The DNA of the CDR3 is TGTGCCAGCAGCTTAGTTCGCCAGGGGAAAGGTTACTACAATGAGCAGTTCTTC.